This TCR beta chain was captured by sequencing in a study of cytomegalovirus exposure and HLA in healthy donors. The V and J ends lost 3 bases and 0 bases respectively, with 5 bases between them. The CDR3 loop spans 13 amino acids. Germline lookup yields CDR1 MNHEY and CDR2 SVGAGI. On this clone itself: Antigen specificity is unknown.

Findings and caveats of the study: As was reported, the HLA-A and HLA-B alleles of most subjects were accurately predicted from TCR beta sequences. 87-base-pair reads could not separate some V segments, including TRBV6-2 and TRBV6-3. A later analysis linked a missense DCLRE1C variant to TCR beta V- and J-gene trimming.

The PCR made use of 60 Vbeta and 13 Jbeta primers. As processed by the authors: Roughly 73 million unique TCR beta chains, about 10 million of them shared, were counted by a later analysis. The method was immunoSEQ multiplex PCR; TCRdb's version includes in-frame clones alone and lacks a portion of them. V and J calls and clone size follow that table, whereas D and trimming were derived from the DNA. This sample has some 95,000 clones, with under 75% found just once. The sequenced sample consisted of PBMCs. The chain employs TRBV6-5 and TRBJ1-1; the D is unclear. The source of this sequence is a female donor in good health and CMV-seronegative. Here the CDR3 DNA reads TGTGCCAGCAGTTATTCCATGAACACTGAAGCTTTCTTT. Protein: CASSYSMNTEAFF.